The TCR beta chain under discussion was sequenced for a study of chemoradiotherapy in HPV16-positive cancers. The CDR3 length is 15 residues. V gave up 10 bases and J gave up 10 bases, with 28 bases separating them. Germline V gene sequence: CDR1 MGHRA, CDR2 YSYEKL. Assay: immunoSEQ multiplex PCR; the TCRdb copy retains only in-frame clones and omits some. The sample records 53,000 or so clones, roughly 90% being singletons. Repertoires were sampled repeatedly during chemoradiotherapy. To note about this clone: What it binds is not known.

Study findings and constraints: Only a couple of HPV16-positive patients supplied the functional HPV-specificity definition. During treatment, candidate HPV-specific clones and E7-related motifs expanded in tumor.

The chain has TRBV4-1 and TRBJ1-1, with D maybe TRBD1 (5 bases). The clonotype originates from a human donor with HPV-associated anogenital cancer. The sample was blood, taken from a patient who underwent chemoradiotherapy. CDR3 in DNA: TGCGCCACCCGCGGGGGGGTGAGAGGGACGACGAGAGCTTTCTTT. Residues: CATRGGVRGTTRAFF.